This T cell receptor beta chain was identified during a study of early T cells in non-severe SARS-CoV-2 infection. Overall study context: Sequencing targeted bulk RNA from unsorted whole blood, leaving chains unpaired. Study-level points and caveats: In VDJdb matching, anti-spike CD8 responses were favored while private and CD4 specificities went missing.

Unique molecular identifiers tagged individual cDNA molecules. TCRdb ran MiXCR on the 5' RACE reads and lists one entry per CDR3 protein. This table has roughly 92,000 distinct CDR3 sequences, about an eighth appearing once. The CDR3 extends over 16 amino acids. Between the trimmed V and J ends, which lost 3 bases and 0 bases, there was a span of 14 bases. Germline CDR1 reads SGHAT; CDR2 reads FQNNGV. Note on this clonotype: Antigen: not known.

J is TRBJ1-1 and V is TRBV11-2; the D is unclear. The TCR originated in an adult who was a healthcare worker with PCR-confirmed SARS-CoV-2 infection or an uninfected control (not recorded which). Sample: whole blood, taken at baseline. The CDR3 loop is CASSFSPPALNTEAFF. In DNA, the CDR3 is TGTGCCAGCAGCTTTTCCCCCCCTGCGCTGAACACTGAAGCTTTCTTT.